A single sample is the source of the 28 T cell receptor beta chains below, sequenced in a study of esophageal squamous cell carcinoma under preoperative chemotherapy. TCRdb passed the PCR reads through MiXCR, listing each CDR3 protein once. The sample shows tens of thousands of distinct CDR3 sequences, around half of them seen only once. The sample's time point: after preoperative PTX-NDP chemotherapy. The specimen was collected from a patient given preoperative chemotherapy. The origin of the receptors is a human donor with esophageal squamous cell carcinoma. The donor label of this sample is uncertain.

For this clonotype: No conserved phenylalanine or tryptophan ends this CDR3, so it is likely a read error. It is unclear where the CDR3 begins or ends on the DNA, so no DNA is shown, and the CDR3 is as TCRdb lists it. This chain connects TRBV7-2 to TRBJ2-5; TRBD2 is the table's D call, not checked against the DNA. The CDR3 adds up to 16 amino acids, both ends counted. Germline V gene data show CDR1 as SGHTA and CDR2 as FQGNSA. The CDR3 sequence is CASSSGRGAPRETRHL.

This clonotype was recorded a few times. V usage is TRBV5-1 and J usage is TRBJ2-5; no definite D call. Germline CDR1 is SGHRS and CDR2 is YFSETQ. Trimming took 0 bases from V and 3 from J, leaving 9 bases between them. This CDR3 has 14 amino acids. CDR3 bases: TGCGCCAGCAGCTTGGCTAGGATGGAAGAGACCCAGTACTTC. It encodes CASSLARMEETQYF.

V and J are TRBV6-1 and TRBJ2-5; D possibly corresponds to TRBD1 (6 bases). The DNA matches TRBJ2-7 better at its end, which makes the J call doubtful. This CDR3 is 14 amino acids long. CDR1 is MNHNS, CDR2 SASEGT, per germline. In nucleotides, the CDR3 is TGTGCCAGCAGTGAAGAGTTACAGGGTTACGAGCAGTACTTC. Translated, it gives CASSEELQGYEQYF.

The rearrangement uses TRBV7-9 and TRBJ2-2, with D possibly matching TRBD2 (5 bases). CDR1 is SEHNR, CDR2 FQNEAQ, per germline (reference sequence). The CDR3 loop spans 15 amino acids. V was pared by 5 bases and J by 16 bases, with 26 bases between. CDR3 sequence: CASSLEVEGTGKQFF. The CDR3 DNA sequence: TGTGCCAGCAGCCTGGAGGTAGAGGGCACCGGGAAGCAGTTTTTT.

J is TRBJ2-3 and V is TRBV7-6; D is perhaps TRBD2 (5 bases). Between the trimmed V and J ends, which lost 8 bases and 12 bases, there was a span of 30 bases. Germline V gives CDR1 SGHVS, CDR2 FNYEAQ. CDR3 length: 16 amino acids. The CDR3 reads CASGVSGGRDTETQYF. The DNA for the CDR3 is TGTGCCAGCGGGGTTTCTGGCGGGCGTGACACAGAGACCCAGTATTTT.

Notes on this clonotype: Its ends do not fully match the called genes, so a read error is possible. The chain couples TRBV7-2 to TRBJ2-5; D remains ambiguous. The CDR3 is 13 residues long. Germline lookup yields CDR1 SGHTA and CDR2 FQGNSA. In nucleotides, the CDR3 is TGTGCCAGCAGCCTGAGAGACCAAGAGACTCAGTACTTC. Its protein product is CASSLRDQETQYF.

This clonotype has just a few counts. J is TRBJ2-1 and V is TRBV7-2, with unresolved D. Germline values: CDR1 SGHTA, CDR2 FQGNSA. The length of the CDR3 is 13 residues. V lost 0 bases and J lost 9, with 9 bases in between. This CDR3 reads CASSLAIHLEQFF. The CDR3 DNA sequence: TGTGCCAGCAGCTTAGCGATTCATCTTGAGCAGTTCTTC.

This clonotype was observed many times. The chain combines TRBV7-9 with TRBJ2-5; TRBD2 matches at 8 bases. The CDR3 is 15 amino acids. Germline CDR1 reads SEHNR; CDR2 reads FQNEAQ (reference sequence). Trimming took 5 bases from V and 2 from J; bases not matched to a gene: 7. The chain's CDR3 is CASSPWTSLQETQYF. The CDR3 DNA sequence: TGTGCCAGCAGCCCCTGGACTAGCCTACAAGAGACCCAGTACTTC. Based on the CDR3 plus reference TRBV7-9 and TRBJ2-5, the full variable domain is DTGVSQNPRHKITKRGQNVTFRCDPISEHNRLYWYRQTLGQGPEFLTYFQNEAQLEKSRLLSDRFSAERPKGSFSTLEIQRTEQGDSAMYLCASSPWTSLQETQYFGPGTRLLVL.

The chain joins TRBV7-2 to TRBJ2-3, with 8 bases that match TRBD2. V gave up 6 bases and J gave up 5 bases; unmatched junction bases: 7. Germline CDR1 SGHTA, CDR2 FQGNSA. The CDR3 is 14 amino acids. The CDR3 DNA sequence: TGTGCCAGCAGGGGCCGGGGGGGCAAAGATACGCAGTATTTT. Amino acid sequence: CASRGRGGKDTQYF. The full variable domain, with the rest looked up from reference TRBV7-2 and TRBJ2-3, is GAGVSQSPSNKVTEKGKDVELRCDPISGHTALYWYRQSLGQGLEFLIYFQGNSAPDKSGLPSDRFSAERTGGSVSTLTIQRTQQEDSAVYLCASRGRGGKDTQYFGPGTRLTVL.

Of note for this clonotype: At one boundary the junction diverges from the germline segment, which might be a read error. The J gene is TRBJ2-3, the V gene TRBV28; no clear D gene. CDR3 length equals 14 residues. The V gene's germline CDR1 is MDHEN and CDR2 SYDVKM. The CDR3 is CASSVVADTDTQYF. CDR3 nucleotides: TGTGCCAGCAGCGTTGTAGCAGACACAGATACGCAGTATTTC.

This sequence joins TRBV6-1 and TRBJ2-3; possible D gene TRBD2, 6 bases. Trimming pared 5 bases from V and 6 bases from J, leaving 9 bases between. Per germline, CDR1 MNHNS and CDR2 SASEGT. The CDR3 has 12 residues. In DNA form, the CDR3 reads TGTGCCAGCAGTAAGGAGGGGGATACGCAGTATTTT. This gives the protein CASSKEGDTQYF.

This rearrangement joins TRBV12-3 or TRBV12-4 to TRBJ2-2; D possibly corresponds to TRBD2 (5 bases). The CDR3 runs to 14 residues. V shed 7 bases and J shed 16 bases, with 25 bases lying between them. CDR3 nucleotide sequence: TGTGCCAGCACCGATCGGACTGACCTCCGGGCGCAGTTTTTT. Its translation is CASTDRTDLRAQFF.

This clonotype was counted between two and nine times. The chain has TRBV9 and TRBJ2-1, with no clear D. Germline V gives CDR1 SGDLS, CDR2 YYNGEE. CDR3 length equals 13 residues. The V gene lost 4 bases and the J gene lost 5 bases, with 10 bases spanning the gap. CDR3 loop: CASSSRPNNEQFF. CDR3 DNA: TGTGCCAGCAGCTCCCGACCGAACAATGAGCAGTTCTTC.

This clonotype has only one observation. One end of the junction is discordant with germline, which a read error may explain. The rearrangement links TRBV7-9 to TRBJ2-5; D perhaps matches TRBD1 (6 bases). This CDR3 region has 15 residues. From germline, CDR1 is SEHNR and CDR2 FQNEAQ (reference sequence). As DNA, the CDR3 is TGTGCCAGCAGCTTAGGGACAGCGAGCCAAGAGACCCAGTATTTC. Translation: CASSLGTASQETQYF.

In regard to this clonotype: Because it lacks the conserved phenylalanine or tryptophan at the end, this CDR3 is likely a read error. No DNA is shown, since the ends of the CDR3 on it are uncertain; the CDR3 is the one TCRdb lists. The chain carries TRBV7-2 and TRBJ2-5; the table gives TRBD1 as D, unverified against the DNA. The CDR3 length is 14 residues, termini included. Per the germline V gene, CDR1 is SGHTA and CDR2 is FQGNSA. The CDR3 region is CASSPDGNVETQHL.

In the case of this clonotype: The CDR3 ends on some other residue instead of the conserved phenylalanine or tryptophan, so this is likely a read error. The chain employs TRBV7-2 and TRBJ2-5; a weak D match, TRBD2 (6 bases). The CDR3 is 13 residues long. In germline, CDR1 is SGHTA, CDR2 FQGNSA. CDR3 in amino acids: CAGSGFAQETQYS. In nucleotides, the CDR3 is TGTGCCGGCAGCGGGTTTGCTCAAGAGACCCAGTACTCG.

The sample holds many counts of this clonotype. This chain connects TRBV12-3 or TRBV12-4 to TRBJ2-2; the D gene could be TRBD1 or TRBD2 (5 bases each). This CDR3 is built from 13 residues. The V and J ends lost 3 bases and 6 bases respectively, with 8 bases between them. For the CDR3, the DNA is TGTGCCAGCAGTTTTATGGGGGCCGGGGAGCTGTTTTTT. As protein: CASSFMGAGELFF.

This clonotype showed up just a few times. V and J are TRBV7-9 and TRBJ2-3; 7 bases fit TRBD2. Germline V gene lookup returns CDR1 SEHNR and CDR2 FQNEAQ (reference sequence). This CDR3 is built from 17 residues. V shed 0 bases and J 0 bases; nucleotides not matched to a gene: 6. The CDR3 DNA follows: TGTGCCAGCAGCTTAGCGTCGGGGGGATCAAGCACAGATACGCAGTATTTT. Its translation is CASSLASGGSSTDTQYF. Supplemented by reference TRBV7-9 and TRBJ2-3, the full variable domain reads DTGVSQNPRHKITKRGQNVTFRCDPISEHNRLYWYRQTLGQGPEFLTYFQNEAQLEKSRLLSDRFSAERPKGSFSTLEIQRTEQGDSAMYLCASSLASGGSSTDTQYFGPGTRLTVL.

By frequency in the sample, this clonotype is medium-sized (0.01 to 0.1%). The gene calls are TRBV7-2 and TRBJ2-7; 7 nucleotides align to TRBD1. V trimming: 1 base; J trimming: 2 bases; junction bases outside the gene matches: 5. This CDR3 comprises 15 residues. Germline CDR1 reads SGHTA; CDR2 reads FQGNSA. CDR3 in DNA: TGTGCCAGCAGCTTAGGAGCAGGGGGAGCCTACGAGCAGTACTTC. This gives the protein CASSLGAGGAYEQYF.

This clonotype was detected many times. The V call is TRBV6-2 or TRBV6-3, the J call TRBJ1-4; D perhaps matches TRBD1 (6 bases). Germline CDR1 is MNHEY and CDR2 is SVGEGT. V was clipped by 2 bases and J by 5 bases, with 6 bases between them. CDR3 length: 13 amino acids. The CDR3 loop is CASSYGQNEKLFF. The DNA of the CDR3 is TGTGCCAGCAGTTACGGACAGAATGAAAAACTGTTTTTT.

This clonotype is deemed medium-sized (0.01 to 0.1%). This chain uses TRBV7-8 with TRBJ2-6; D gene uncertain. The CDR3 is 15 residues long. In germline, CDR1 is SGHVS, CDR2 FQNEAQ. V lost 7 bases and J lost 2, with 12 bases in between. CDR3 DNA: TGTGCCAGCACCCTCACTGCGACTGGGGCCAACGTCCTGACTTTC. It encodes CASTLTATGANVLTF.

The chain is built from TRBV7-6 and TRBJ2-2; 7 bases are a match to TRBD2. The germline V gene has CDR1 SGHVS and CDR2 FNYEAQ. The ends lost 3 bases at V and 0 bases at J; junction bases unmatched: 1. The CDR3 contains 15 residues. The CDR3 coding sequence is TGTGCCAGCAGCTTTAGCGGGTCGAACACCGGGGAGCTGTTTTTT. This encodes CASSFSGSNTGELFF.

As regards this clonotype: The junction shows a germline mismatch at one end, possibly a read error. V is TRBV6-2 or TRBV6-3 and J is TRBJ2-4; tentatively, D is TRBD2 (6 bases). This CDR3 region has 15 residues. The V gene's germline CDR1 is MNHEY and CDR2 SVGEGT. CDR3 region: CARRAGPRAENIQYF. In DNA form, the CDR3 reads TGTGCCCGCAGGGCGGGGCCGAGAGCAGAAAACATTCAGTATTTC.

V is TRBV5-6 and J is TRBJ1-1; no clear D gene. The V gene lost 1 base and the J gene lost 2 bases, with 6 bases spanning the gap. Per germline, CDR1 SGHDT and CDR2 YYEEEE. The CDR3 is 13 amino acids. The CDR3 spells CASSLLENTEAFF. The CDR3 bases are TGTGCCAGCAGCTTGTTGGAAAACACTGAAGCTTTCTTT.

Concerning this clonotype: The junction and the germline gene differ at one end; a read error may be behind it. The V call is TRBV11-2, the J call TRBJ2-3; TRBD2 agrees at 9 bases. The length of the CDR3 is 16 residues. The germline V gene encodes CDR1 SGHAT and CDR2 FQNNGV. The CDR3 protein is CASRGGAGGDPDTQYF. The CDR3 nucleotides read TGTGCCAGCAGGGGAGGAGCGGGGGGTGACCCAGATACCCAGTACTTT.

The chain combines TRBV7-9 with TRBJ2-4; D may be TRBD2 (5 bases). Trimming left V 4 bases short and J 0 bases short, with 7 bases between. This CDR3 spans 14 amino acids. Per germline, CDR1 SEHNR and CDR2 FQNEAQ (reference sequence). CDR3 amino acids: CASSSAGAKNIQYF. DNA of the CDR3: TGTGCCAGCAGCTCGGCGGGAGCCAAAAACATTCAGTACTTC.

The table lists this clonotype with a few counts. This chain connects TRBV18 to TRBJ2-1; the match to TRBD2 covers 10 bases. V dropped 3 bases and J dropped 8; count of bases not matched to a gene: 4. The length of the CDR3 is 14 residues. In germline, CDR1 is KGHSH, CDR2 LQKENI. CDR3 region: CASSPSGGAYEQFF. The CDR3 nucleotides read TGTGCCAGCTCACCCAGCGGGGGGGCTTATGAGCAGTTCTTC.

The chain has TRBV7-3 and TRBJ2-1; 8 nucleotides line up with TRBD2. The junction had 2 bases not matched to a gene; V was cut back by 1 base and J by 0 bases. CDR1 SGHTA and CDR2 FQGTGA come from the germline V gene. There are 16 residues in the CDR3. The CDR3: CASSLKGTSSYNEQFF. CDR3 bases: TGTGCCAGCAGCTTAAAAGGGACTAGCTCCTACAATGAGCAGTTCTTC. The complete variable domain, with remaining parts taken from reference TRBV7-3 and TRBJ2-1, reads GAGVSQTPSNKVTEKGKYVELRCDPISGHTALYWYRQSLGQGPEFLIYFQGTGAADDSGLPNDRFFAVRPEGSVSTLKIQRTERGDSAVYLCASSLKGTSSYNEQFFGPGTRLTVL.